The 17 T cell receptor beta chains below all came from one sample that was sequenced in a study of blood T cell repertoires in COVID-19. This table comes from immunoSEQ multiplex PCR, and its TCRdb copy is limited to in-frame clones, with some not included. The sample shows about 170,000 clones, around 85% of them seen only once. Source material: peripheral blood. The receptors stem from a human donor with acute or convalescent COVID-19. The donor label of this sample is uncertain.

This clone was seen only once. Because the CDR3 is missing its conserved closing phenylalanine or tryptophan, this is likely a read error. No DNA is shown, since the ends of the CDR3 on it are uncertain; the CDR3 is the one TCRdb lists. V is TRBV10-2 and J is TRBJ2-3; the table names TRBD2, a call not compared with the DNA. The CDR3 spans 13 amino acids, including both terminal residues. Germline CDR1 WSHSY, CDR2 SAAADI. The CDR3 sequence is CASSEFAGLAARA.

The V and J genes are TRBV25-1 and TRBJ2-3; D unresolved. Germline V gives CDR1 MGHDK, CDR2 SYGVNS. This CDR3 comprises 14 residues. V was trimmed by 4 bases and J by 0 bases, leaving 8 bases between them. CDR3 nucleotides: TGTGCCAGCAGTGGAGTAATTAGCACAGATACGCAGTATTTT. It codes for CASSGVISTDTQYF.

This chain links TRBV4-2 with TRBJ2-3; TRBD1 might be the D (5 bases). The ends were cut back, 1 base at V and 0 bases at J, with 14 bases in the middle. Germline V lookup: CDR1 LGHNA, CDR2 YNFKEQ. The CDR3 covers 17 residues. Here the CDR3 reads CASSQASQGVSTDTQYF. The CDR3 region has the DNA TGTGCCAGCAGCCAAGCCTCCCAAGGGGTGAGCACAGATACGCAGTATTTT.

CDR3: CATSRGDRATMQYF. Here the CDR3 DNA reads TGTGCCACCAGCAGAGGGGACAGAGCTACGATGCAGTACTTC. V gene TRBV15 combines with J gene TRBJ2-7; 7 nucleotides agree with TRBD1. J gave up 9 bases and V 1 base, and 9 bases lay outside the gene matches. Germline CDR1 LNHNV, CDR2 YYDKDF (reference sequence). The CDR3 has 14 residues.

The chain has TRBV18 and TRBJ1-2; unclear D gene. Trimming cost V 2 bases and J 8 bases, with 12 bases left between them. This CDR3 is built from 13 residues. The germline V gene encodes CDR1 KGHSH and CDR2 LQKENI. Here the CDR3 DNA reads TGTGCCAGCTCACCAACTGAGAGCGGGGGCTACACCTTC. It translates to CASSPTESGGYTF.

The V and J genes are TRBV4-1 and TRBJ2-7, with 8 bases lining up with TRBD1. Unmatched junction bases numbered 12, after V lost 1 base and J lost 4 bases. The germline V gene has CDR1 MGHRA and CDR2 YSYEKL. The CDR3 runs to 17 residues. CDR3: CASSQVSSLGQGYEQYF. CDR3 bases: TGCGCCAGCAGCCAAGTATCGTCTTTAGGACAGGGATACGAGCAGTACTTC.

This chain connects TRBV28 to TRBJ1-4, with TRBD1 identical over 7 bases. This CDR3 is built from 14 residues. CDR1 MDHEN and CDR2 SYDVKM come from the germline V gene. V lost 3 bases to trimming and J lost 8 bases; unmatched junction nucleotides: 6. CDR3 nucleotide sequence: TGTGCCAGCAGTTTTACAGGGGTCGGGGAAAAACTGTTTTTT. This gives the protein CASSFTGVGEKLFF.

The chain joins TRBV11-3 to TRBJ2-2; D uncertain. V lost 1 base to trimming and J lost 7 bases, with 7 bases between them. Per germline, CDR1 SGHNT and CDR2 YENEEA. This CDR3 comprises 13 residues. The CDR3 loop reads CASSLGRNGELFF. CDR3 DNA: TGTGCCAGCAGCTTAGGGCGGAACGGGGAGCTGTTTTTT.

The chain couples TRBV25-1 to TRBJ1-6; TRBD1 matches 7 bases. CDR1 is MGHDK, CDR2 SYGVNS, per germline. J was trimmed by 5 bases and V by 2 bases; bases with no gene match: 0. CDR3 length equals 14 residues. The CDR3 DNA is TGTGCCAGCAGTGAAGACAGGGATAATTCACCCCTCCACTTT. This encodes CASSEDRDNSPLHF. The full variable domain, rest sourced from reference TRBV25-1 and TRBJ1-6, is EADIYQTPRYLVIGTGKKITLECSQTMGHDKMYWYQQDPGMELHLIHYSYGVNSTEKGDLSSESTVSRIRTEHFPLTLESARPSHTSQYLCASSEDRDNSPLHFGNGTRLTVT.

This chain joins TRBV13 and TRBJ2-2, with 7 bases aligning to TRBD1. CDR1 is PRHDT and CDR2 is FYEKMQ in the germline V gene (reference sequence). V dropped 5 bases and J dropped 1; count of bases not matched to a gene: 4. CDR3 length: 15 residues. CDR3 sequence: CASSLGQVNTGELFF. In DNA form, the CDR3 reads TGTGCCAGCAGCCTCGGACAGGTGAACACCGGGGAGCTGTTTTTT. The full variable domain, its missing parts supplied by reference TRBV13 and TRBJ2-2, is AAGVIQSPRHLIKEKRETATLKCYPIPRHDTVYWYQQGPGQDPQFLISFYEKMQSDKGSIPDRFSAQQFSDYHSELNMSSLELGDSALYFCASSLGQVNTGELFFGEGSRLTVL.

The rearrangement uses TRBV2 and TRBJ1-2; 9 nucleotides line up with TRBD1. The CDR3 extends over 16 amino acids. Germline CDR1 SNHLY, CDR2 FYNNEI. V lost 5 bases and J lost 3; bases outside the gene matches: 10. Here the CDR3 DNA reads TGTGCCAGCAGTACTTACTCCGGGACAGGGTACTATGGCTACACCTTC. It yields the protein CASSTYSGTGYYGYTF.

This rearrangement joins TRBV11-2 to TRBJ1-5, with D hard to call. V lost 0 bases and J lost 9, with 9 bases in between. Per the germline V gene, CDR1 is SGHAT and CDR2 is FQNNGV. CDR3 size: 13 residues. The DNA of the CDR3 is TGTGCCAGCAGCTTAGACTCCCGGGGGCCCCAGCATTTT. Translation: CASSLDSRGPQHF. The full variable domain, its missing parts supplied by reference TRBV11-2 and TRBJ1-5, is EAGVAQSPRYKIIEKRQSVAFWCNPISGHATLYWYQQILGQGPKLLIQFQNNGVVDDSQLPKDRFSAERLKGVDSTLKIQPAKLEDSAVYLCASSLDSRGPQHFGDGTRLSIL.

The count of this clone is one. V usage is TRBV2 and J usage is TRBJ1-1; TRBD1 matches 8 bases. Germline V gene lookup returns CDR1 SNHLY and CDR2 FYNNEI. V gave up 6 bases and J gave up 9 bases; unmatched junction bases: 3. The CDR3 length is 11 residues. The CDR3 spells CASRDRVKAFF. The CDR3 bases are TGTGCCAGCAGGGACAGGGTCAAAGCTTTCTTT.

V is TRBV29-1 and J is TRBJ1-5, with a tentative D call TRBD1 (6 bases). This CDR3 spans 16 amino acids. Trimming pared 4 bases from V and 0 bases from J, leaving 16 bases between. Germline CDR1 SQVTM, CDR2 ANQGSEA. The CDR3 is CSVGFRGQNSNQPQHF. CDR3 nucleotide sequence: TGCAGCGTTGGATTCAGGGGACAAAATAGCAATCAGCCCCAGCATTTT.

The rearrangement links TRBV6-5 to TRBJ1-6; D is perhaps TRBD1 (6 bases). The germline CDR1 and CDR2 sequences are MNHEY and SVGAGI. There are 14 residues in the CDR3. Trimming cost V 6 bases and J 7 bases, with 13 bases left between them. CDR3 sequence (DNA): TGTGCCAGCAGGGCAACAGGGTTCAATTCACCCCTCCACTTT. Translating gives CASRATGFNSPLHF.

The chain couples TRBV5-1 to TRBJ1-2, with TRBD1 matching over 7 bases. The CDR3 loop spans 15 amino acids. Germline trimming cut 4 bases from V and 2 bases from J; bases unmatched to any gene: 8. Germline CDR1 SGHRS, CDR2 YFSETQ. The CDR3: CASSPSETGNYGYTF. In nucleotides, the CDR3 is TGCGCCAGCAGCCCCTCAGAGACAGGGAACTATGGCTACACCTTC.

The table lists this clone with a few counts. The V gene is TRBV5-4, the J gene TRBJ2-7; no reliable D call. The CDR3 has 14 amino acids. CDR1 is SGHNT and CDR2 is YYREEE in the germline V gene (reference sequence). Trimming took 1 base from V and 2 from J, leaving 10 bases between them. The CDR3 reads CASSLIQVPYEQYF. The CDR3 bases are TGTGCCAGCAGCTTGATCCAGGTCCCCTACGAGCAGTACTTC.